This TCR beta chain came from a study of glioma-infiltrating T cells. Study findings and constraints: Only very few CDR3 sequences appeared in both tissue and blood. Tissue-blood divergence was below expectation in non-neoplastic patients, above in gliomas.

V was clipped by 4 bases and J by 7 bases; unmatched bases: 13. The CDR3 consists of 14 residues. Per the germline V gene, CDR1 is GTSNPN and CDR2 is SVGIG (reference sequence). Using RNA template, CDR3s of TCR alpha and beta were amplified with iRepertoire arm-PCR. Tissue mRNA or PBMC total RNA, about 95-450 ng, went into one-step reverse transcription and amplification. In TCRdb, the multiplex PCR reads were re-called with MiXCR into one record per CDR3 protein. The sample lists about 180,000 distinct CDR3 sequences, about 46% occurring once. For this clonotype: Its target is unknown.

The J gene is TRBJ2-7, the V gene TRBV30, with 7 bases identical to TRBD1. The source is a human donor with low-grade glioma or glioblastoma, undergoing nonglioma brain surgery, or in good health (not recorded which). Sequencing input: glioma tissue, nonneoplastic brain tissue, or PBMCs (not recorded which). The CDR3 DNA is TGTGCCTGGAAACGGGCCGACAGGGTAATAGAGCAGTACTTC. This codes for CAWKRADRVIEQYF.